Listed here are 19 T cell receptor beta chains from one sample, sequenced in a study of blood T cells in healthy people across ages. A second PCR, run for about 7 to 11 cycles, used a sample-barcoded 5' primer plus a J-beta primer mix. Via MiXCR, TCRdb re-called the 5' RACE reads, giving one row per CDR3 protein. The sample has about 1.5 million distinct CDR3 sequences; around 40% are singletons. Sequencing used blood. These receptor sequences come from a woman under 30 in good health.

The V gene is TRBV6-2 or TRBV6-3, the J gene TRBJ2-4; unclear D gene. V lost 7 bases and J lost 6, with 16 bases in between. The germline V gene encodes CDR1 MNHEY and CDR2 SVGEGT. The CDR3 is 14 amino acids. DNA of the CDR3: TGTGCCAGCAAGCTTAGAGATTTTGGAAACATTCAGTACTTC. It is translated as CASKLRDFGNIQYF.

This clonotype was seen just once. The chain couples TRBV6-5 to TRBJ1-4; 9 bases are shared with TRBD1. Germline CDR1 reads MNHEY; CDR2 reads SVGAGI. With 0 bases clipped from V and 8 bases from J, the junction kept 4 bases outside the gene matches. The CDR3 has 15 amino acids. This CDR3 is CASSYSNRGREKLFF. CDR3 coding DNA: TGTGCCAGCAGTTACTCGAACAGGGGGCGCGAAAAACTGTTTTTT.

This clonotype occurred a few times. J is TRBJ1-2 and V is TRBV20-1; tentatively, D is TRBD1 (5 bases). V lost 6 bases to trimming and J lost 7 bases, with 15 bases between them. Germline V gene sequence: CDR1 DFQATT, CDR2 SNEGSKA (reference sequence). The CDR3 covers 12 residues. CDR3 residues: CSAIRQGGGYTF. The CDR3 bases are TGCAGTGCCATACGGCAGGGCGGTGGCTACACCTTC.

This clonotype was detected only a few times. The rearrangement uses TRBV7-6 and TRBJ1-3, with a possible D match to TRBD1 (6 bases). The CDR3 is 15 residues long. In germline, CDR1 is SGHVS, CDR2 FNYEAQ. V lost 1 base to trimming and J lost 4 bases, with 11 bases between them. Here the CDR3 reads CASSLVTGPGNTIYF. Written as DNA, the CDR3 is TGTGCCAGCAGCTTAGTAACAGGGCCCGGAAACACCATATATTTT.

This clonotype came up a few times. The chain has TRBV9 and TRBJ2-1, with 7 bases identical to TRBD2. CDR3 length: 15 amino acids. Germline-derived CDR1 and CDR2 are SGDLS and YYNGEE. The ends lost 6 bases at V and 4 bases at J; junction bases unmatched: 10. Here the CDR3 reads CASTGGAGSYNEQFF. CDR3 coding DNA: TGTGCCAGCACCGGCGGAGCGGGATCATACAATGAGCAGTTCTTC.

This clonotype was seen only a few times. The chain recombines TRBV7-2 with TRBJ2-1, with 13 bases aligning to TRBD2. The germline CDR1 and CDR2 sequences are SGHTA and FQGNSA. This CDR3 region has 17 residues. V gave up 5 bases and J gave up 0 bases; unmatched junction bases: 4. In DNA form, the CDR3 reads TGTGCCAGCAGCGGGGGACTAGCGGGGAACTCCTACAATGAGCAGTTCTTC. It translates to CASSGGLAGNSYNEQFF.

This clonotype was observed a few times. The rearrangement joins TRBV6-2 or TRBV6-3 to TRBJ1-1, with a possible D match to TRBD1 (6 bases). V gave up 6 bases and J gave up 0 bases, with 14 bases separating them. The CDR3 spans 15 residues. Per germline, CDR1 MNHEY and CDR2 SVGEGT. CDR3 sequence: CASSSRTEVNTEAFF. The CDR3 DNA reads TGTGCCAGCAGCTCCCGGACAGAAGTGAACACTGAAGCTTTCTTT.

The chain is built from TRBV20-1 and TRBJ1-1; TRBD1 might be the D (6 bases). The ends were cut back, 3 bases at V and 5 bases at J, with 13 bases in the middle. From germline, CDR1 is DFQATT and CDR2 SNEGSKA (reference sequence). This CDR3 has 13 amino acids. This CDR3 reads CSASAGVRTEAFF. The CDR3 nucleotides are TGCAGTGCTAGCGCAGGGGTGAGGACTGAAGCTTTCTTT.

This clonotype was seen a few times. The V call is TRBV4-3, the J call TRBJ2-1, with 13 bases that match TRBD2. The J call may be faulty, since TRBJ2-7 better matches the DNA end. CDR1 and CDR2 from the germline V gene are LGHNA and YSLEER. CDR3 length equals 16 residues. CDR3 sequence reads: CASSFGLAGAYNEQYF. The CDR3 DNA sequence: TGCGCCAGCAGCTTCGGACTAGCGGGAGCCTACAATGAGCAGTACTTC.

The J gene is TRBJ2-4, the V gene TRBV7-2, with D unclear. The J call is uncertain, as TRBJ2-7 better fits the DNA end. Germline CDR1 is SGHTA and CDR2 is FQGNSA. The CDR3 loop spans 12 amino acids. The DNA for the CDR3 is TGTGCCAGCCGCTCATACAGCTACGAGCAGTACTTC. Amino acid sequence: CASRSYSYEQYF.

This clonotype was seen more than once but under ten times. The V call is TRBV5-1, the J call TRBJ2-2; D might be TRBD1 (6 bases). This CDR3 has 15 residues. Trimming removed 1 base from V and 0 bases from J, with 7 bases in between. In germline, CDR1 is SGHRS, CDR2 YFSETQ. CDR3 nucleotide sequence: TGCGCCAGCAGCTTGAACAGGGCGAACACCGGGGAGCTGTTTTTT. Protein product: CASSLNRANTGELFF.

In its sample, this clonotype was seen a few times. The chain uses TRBV4-3 and TRBJ2-7; the match to TRBD2 covers 14 bases. The CDR3 is 15 residues long. Losses at the gene ends were 4 bases for V and 5 bases for J; bases not matched to a gene: 4. Germline CDR1 reads LGHNA; CDR2 reads YSLEER. CDR3: CASSPKGLAGDEQYF. In DNA form, the CDR3 reads TGCGCCAGCAGCCCGAAGGGACTAGCGGGAGACGAGCAGTACTTC.

The rearrangement links TRBV20-1 to TRBJ2-1; D is perhaps TRBD2 (6 bases). Germline loops: CDR1 DFQATT, CDR2 SNEGSKA (reference sequence). This CDR3 spans 13 amino acids. V was cut by 2 bases and J by 5 bases, with 10 bases left in between. CDR3 sequence (DNA): TGCAGTGCTAGACGGGGGTTGCACAATGAGCAGTTCTTC. Translation gives CSARRGLHNEQFF.

This clonotype was detected only a few times. The CDR3 DNA follows: TGCAGTGCCCAAGGGACTAGCGGGAGTTACGAGCAGTACTTC. Protein sequence: CSAQGTSGSYEQYF. V is TRBV20-1 and J is TRBJ2-7, with 14 bases fitting TRBD2. CDR1 is DFQATT, CDR2 SNEGSKA, per germline (reference sequence). This CDR3 is built from 14 residues. With 6 bases clipped from V and 4 bases from J, the junction kept 5 bases outside the gene matches.

Only one count was recorded for this clonotype. The V call is TRBV6-6, the J call TRBJ2-1; D is uncertain. V was pared by 7 bases and J by 10 bases, with 17 bases between. CDR3 length: 13 amino acids. Germline assignment: CDR1 MNHNY and CDR2 SVGAGI (reference sequence). CDR3 amino acids: CASNPAQPYEQFF. For the CDR3, the DNA is TGTGCCAGCAACCCAGCCCAGCCCTACGAGCAGTTCTTC.

DNA of the CDR3: TGCAGCGCCTCCTCCCCCGACAGGAGAACCCTCTATGGCTACACCTTC. Translating gives CSASSPDRRTLYGYTF. The chain couples TRBV29-1 to TRBJ1-2; D is possibly TRBD1 (6 bases). The CDR3 has 16 residues. Trimming left V 7 bases short and J 4 bases short, with 25 bases between. The V gene's germline CDR1 is SQVTM and CDR2 ANQGSEA.

This clonotype was recorded many times. This chain links TRBV12-3 or TRBV12-4 with TRBJ2-3, with D possibly matching TRBD2 (6 bases). The length of the CDR3 is 13 residues. Trimming stripped 6 bases from V and 1 base from J, with 8 bases between. The CDR3 DNA is TGTGCCAGCAGCTGGAGGGGCACAGATACGCAGTATTTT. Protein sequence: CASSWRGTDTQYF.

This clonotype was seen once. J is TRBJ1-3 and V is TRBV20-1, with a tentative D call TRBD1 (6 bases). V lost 6 bases, J lost 0 bases, and 15 bases lay in between. CDR1 DFQATT and CDR2 SNEGSKA come from the germline V gene (reference sequence). The CDR3 has 15 amino acids. The CDR3 loop reads CSAPLGQLSGNTIYF. CDR3 in DNA: TGCAGTGCCCCCCTCGGACAGCTCTCTGGAAACACCATATATTTT.

The chain joins TRBV7-9 to TRBJ2-7; perhaps TRBD2 as D (5 bases). With 1 base removed from V and 2 bases from J, the gap between germline ends came to 15 bases. In germline, CDR1 is SEHNR, CDR2 FQNEAQ (reference sequence). This CDR3 is 16 amino acids long. The CDR3 nucleotides read TGTGCCAGCAGCTTAGAATCTCGAAGCGGAACCTACGAGCAGTACTTC. Translation gives CASSLESRSGTYEQYF. The variable domain in full, with the rest retrieved from reference TRBV7-9 and TRBJ2-7, is DTGVSQNPRHKITKRGQNVTFRCDPISEHNRLYWYRQTLGQGPEFLTYFQNEAQLEKSRLLSDRFSAERPKGSFSTLEIQRTEQGDSAMYLCASSLESRSGTYEQYFGPGTRLTVT.